The 23 T cell receptor beta chains in this list originate from one sample, sequenced in a study of OX40 agonist ivuxolimab in advanced cancers. Generated by immunoSEQ multiplex PCR, the TCRdb table keeps only in-frame clones and is missing some. The profile shows approximately 11,000 clones, around 84% of them singletons. The material was CD4+ or CD8+ T cells sorted from blood, obtained in a trial of the OX40 agonist ivuxolimab. Every receptor here comes from an adult with an advanced solid tumor such as melanoma, head and neck, liver or kidney cancer.

The chain has TRBV11-3 and TRBJ2-2; 7 positions match TRBD1. J lost 2 bases, V lost 4 bases, and 4 bases had no gene match. Germline values: CDR1 SGHNT, CDR2 YENEEA. The CDR3 runs to 15 residues. As DNA, the CDR3 is TGTGCCAGCAGCTCGAGGGACAGCAACACCGGGGAGCTGTTTTTT. It encodes CASSSRDSNTGELFF.

The chain has TRBV5-1 and TRBJ2-7; no clear D gene. Trimming removed 2 bases at V and 0 bases at J, with 3 bases between. The CDR3 consists of 12 residues. The germline CDR1 and CDR2 sequences are SGHRS and YFSETQ. Written as DNA, the CDR3 is TGCGCCAGCAGCTTCGGCTCCTACGAGCAGTACTTC. It codes for CASSFGSYEQYF.

This rearrangement joins TRBV2 to TRBJ2-5, with D perhaps assigned TRBD1 or TRBD2 (7 bases each). CDR3 length equals 16 residues. V was pared by 3 bases and J by 5 bases, with 19 bases between. Germline V lookup: CDR1 SNHLY, CDR2 FYNNEI. The CDR3 DNA follows: TGTGCCAGCAGTGAGGGGGAGGGGGCGATTGTGGAGACCCAGTACTTC. This gives the protein CASSEGEGAIVETQYF.

This clone was seen a handful of times. The chain uses TRBV4-1 and TRBJ1-5; 8 bases line up with TRBD1. The CDR3 is 14 residues long. Trimming took 5 bases from V and 6 from J; bases not matched to a gene: 6. The germline CDR1 and CDR2 sequences are MGHRA and YSYEKL. This CDR3 is CASSSRTGIQPQHF. The CDR3 coding sequence is TGCGCCAGCAGCTCACGGACAGGGATTCAGCCCCAGCATTTT.

The chain couples TRBV19 to TRBJ2-5; D is unresolved. CDR1 and CDR2 from the germline V gene are LNHDA and SQIVND (reference sequence). The CDR3 loop spans 11 amino acids. V lost 2 bases and J lost 4, with 2 bases in between. The CDR3 sequence is CASSIRETQYF. The CDR3 nucleotides are TGTGCCAGTAGTATAAGAGAGACCCAGTACTTC. Together with reference TRBV19 and TRBJ2-5, the CDR3 gives the full variable domain: DGGITQSPKYLFRKEGQNVTLSCEQNLNHDAMYWYRQDPGQGLRLIYYSQIVNDFQKGDIAEGYSVSREKKESFPLTVTSAQKNPTAFYLCASSIRETQYFGPGTRLLVL.

This chain connects TRBV10-1 to TRBJ2-3; the D call may be TRBD1 or TRBD2 (6 bases each). CDR1 and CDR2 from the germline V gene are WNHNN and SYGVQD (reference sequence). CDR3 size: 15 residues. The ends were cut back, 6 bases at V and 4 bases at J, with 17 bases in the middle. The CDR3: CASSGGLDSPDTQYF. For the CDR3, the DNA is TGCGCCAGCAGCGGGGGCCTTGATTCCCCAGATACGCAGTATTTT.

The V and J genes are TRBV5-6 and TRBJ2-3, with D maybe TRBD1 (6 bases). Germline assignment: CDR1 SGHDT and CDR2 YYEEEE. The V gene lost 3 bases and the J gene lost 4 bases, with 12 bases spanning the gap. The CDR3 covers 14 residues. CDR3 sequence: CASSSVGAADTQYF. Here the CDR3 DNA reads TGTGCCAGCAGCTCCGTGGGGGCGGCAGATACGCAGTATTTT.

In this sample, this clone turned up once. The CDR3, as DNA: TGTGCCAGTACCCCTCGGGAGCAGAACACTGAAGCTTTCTTT. This sequence encodes CASTPREQNTEAFF. V is TRBV19 and J is TRBJ1-1; the D is unclear. CDR1 LNHDA and CDR2 SQIVND come from the germline V gene (reference sequence). This CDR3 spans 14 amino acids. V lost 7 bases to trimming and J lost 1 base, with 13 bases between them.

The rearrangement joins TRBV27 to TRBJ1-1, with D possibly being TRBD1 (5 bases). The V gene lost 5 bases and the J gene lost 11 bases, with 24 bases spanning the gap. CDR3 size: 15 residues. Germline V gives CDR1 MNHEY, CDR2 SMNVEV (reference sequence). In DNA form, the CDR3 reads TGTGCCAGCAGTGTGGACATATGGGGTCTCGCGGGCGCTTTCTTT. Translating it yields CASSVDIWGLAGAFF.

The chain employs TRBV5-1 and TRBJ1-1; weak D call: TRBD1 (5 bases). V was cut by 0 bases and J by 5 bases, with 11 bases left in between. CDR3 length: 14 amino acids. Per germline, CDR1 SGHRS and CDR2 YFSETQ. The CDR3 sequence is CASSLAGVRTEAFF. CDR3 nucleotides: TGCGCCAGCAGCTTGGCGGGGGTAAGGACTGAAGCTTTCTTT.

The rearrangement uses TRBV4-1 and TRBJ2-7, with 8 bases lining up with TRBD2. The CDR3 runs to 16 residues. V trimming: 0 bases; J trimming: 4 bases; junction bases outside the gene matches: 8. Germline V gene sequence: CDR1 MGHRA, CDR2 YSYEKL. The CDR3 sequence is CASSQERAGGKYEQYF. In nucleotides, the CDR3 is TGCGCCAGCAGCCAAGAGAGGGCGGGGGGCAAATACGAGCAGTACTTC.

For the CDR3, the DNA is TGTGCCAGCACTCAGGGGGCGGAGGGCTACACCTTC. As protein: CASTQGAEGYTF. The rearrangement links TRBV6-5 to TRBJ1-2; 8 bases line up with TRBD1. CDR1 MNHEY and CDR2 SVGAGI come from the germline V gene. Trimming removed 7 bases from V and 8 bases from J; junction bases left unmatched: 6. The CDR3 runs 12 residues.

CDR3 sequence: CASSHSGTRFNMNTEAFF. The CDR3 DNA sequence: TGTGCCAGCAGCCACTCCGGGACACGGTTTAACATGAACACTGAAGCTTTCTTT. V gene TRBV7-8 combines with J gene TRBJ1-1, with D perhaps TRBD1 (6 bases). In germline, CDR1 is SGHVS, CDR2 FQNEAQ. CDR3 length equals 18 residues. Between the trimmed V and J ends, which lost 5 bases and 0 bases, there was a span of 22 bases.

The V gene is TRBV4-1, the J gene TRBJ2-5, with TRBD2 matching 9 bases. The CDR3 has 16 residues. V gave up 0 bases and J gave up 4 bases; unmatched junction bases: 6. The germline V gene encodes CDR1 MGHRA and CDR2 YSYEKL. CDR3 in DNA: TGCGCCAGCAGCCAAGAGGGGTTAGCGGGGGCAGAGACCCAGTACTTC. It yields the protein CASSQEGLAGAETQYF.

This clone was counted a single time. The gene calls are TRBV5-1 and TRBJ1-1, with a possible D match to TRBD1 (5 bases). Germline CDR1 is SGHRS and CDR2 is YFSETQ. Trimming removed 0 bases at V and 4 bases at J, with 10 bases between. There are 14 residues in the CDR3. CDR3 sequence: CASSLAGDPTEAFF. The CDR3 nucleotides are TGCGCCAGCAGCTTGGCCGGGGACCCCACTGAAGCTTTCTTT.

The chain joins TRBV19 to TRBJ2-6, with no clear D. CDR3 length equals 14 residues. Germline lookup yields CDR1 LNHDA and CDR2 SQIVND (reference sequence). V lost 6 bases and J 0 bases, leaving 6 bases between the germline ends. CDR3 nucleotide sequence: TGTGCCAGTAGCCTTCACTCTGGGGCCAACGTCCTGACTTTC. Protein sequence: CASSLHSGANVLTF.

This rearrangement joins TRBV27 to TRBJ2-7, with 7 bases that match TRBD1. The V segment lost 5 bases and the J segment 2 bases; nucleotides outside the gene matches: 15. CDR1 MNHEY and CDR2 SMNVEV come from the germline V gene (reference sequence). CDR3 length: 17 amino acids. The CDR3 DNA is TGTGCCAGCAGTCCCGACCGACATGACAGGGTGCCCTACGAGCAGTACTTC. It specifies CASSPDRHDRVPYEQYF.

The chain employs TRBV19 and TRBJ2-3, with D possibly being TRBD1 or TRBD2 (5 bases each). Germline-derived CDR1 and CDR2 are LNHDA and SQIVND (reference sequence). Trimming removed 9 bases from V and 5 bases from J, with 21 bases in between. There are 15 residues in the CDR3. The CDR3 nucleotides are TGTGCCAGCAGGCCCCCTCCGGGGACCAAAGATACGCAGTATTTT. Its protein product is CASRPPPGTKDTQYF.

The chain is built from TRBV5-6 and TRBJ2-3; TRBD1 is a possible D gene (5 bases). Trimming removed 4 bases from V and 0 bases from J, with 12 bases in between. This CDR3 has 15 amino acids. Germline-derived CDR1 and CDR2 are SGHDT and YYEEEE. This CDR3 reads CASSQVGASTDTQYF. The CDR3 DNA reads TGTGCCAGCAGCCAAGTAGGGGCTAGCACAGATACGCAGTATTTT.

This chain uses TRBV7-9 with TRBJ1-5; tentatively, D is TRBD1 (6 bases). This CDR3 has 14 amino acids. V was cut by 1 base and J by 5 bases, with 9 bases left in between. The germline CDR1 and CDR2 sequences are SEHNR and FQNEAQ (reference sequence). CDR3 sequence: CASSLEQGDQPQHF. The CDR3 DNA is TGTGCCAGCAGCTTAGAACAGGGAGATCAGCCCCAGCATTTT. The whole variable domain, remainder taken from reference TRBV7-9 and TRBJ1-5, is DTGVSQNPRHKITKRGQNVTFRCDPISEHNRLYWYRQTLGQGPEFLTYFQNEAQLEKSRLLSDRFSAERPKGSFSTLEIQRTEQGDSAMYLCASSLEQGDQPQHFGDGTRLSIL.

The V gene is TRBV29-1, the J gene TRBJ1-1; TRBD1 matches at 7 bases. Germline V gene lookup returns CDR1 SQVTM and CDR2 ANQGSEA. With 1 base clipped from V and 0 bases from J, the junction kept 5 bases outside the gene matches. The CDR3 sequence is 15 residues long. CDR3 in amino acids: CSVEVGDSLNTEAFF. In DNA form, the CDR3 reads TGCAGCGTTGAAGTGGGGGACAGCTTGAACACTGAAGCTTTCTTT.

The J gene is TRBJ2-1, the V gene TRBV19; TRBD2 agrees at 10 bases. V lost 5 bases to trimming and J lost 6 bases; unmatched junction nucleotides: 7. The CDR3 spans 15 residues. CDR1 is LNHDA, CDR2 SQIVND, per germline (reference sequence). The CDR3 sequence: CASSLSGGAGNEQFF. The CDR3 nucleotides read TGTGCCAGTAGTCTCAGCGGGGGGGCCGGCAATGAGCAGTTCTTC.

V is TRBV6-5 and J is TRBJ1-4; D call uncertain. Germline values: CDR1 MNHEY, CDR2 SVGAGI. This CDR3 region has 12 residues. V was pared by 8 bases and J by 8 bases, with 12 bases between. The CDR3 loop is CASGRWSEKLFF. The CDR3 coding sequence is TGTGCCAGCGGCCGCTGGTCAGAAAAACTGTTTTTT.